The rows below give T cell receptor beta chains drawn from one sample of a study of identifying expanded T cells in peripheral blood. Data came from immunoSEQ multiplex PCR; TCRdb stores just in-frame clones and leaves some out. The data hold about 91,000 clones, with around nine tenths observed a single time. Sequencing used blood. All receptors come from a person aged 18 to 70 in good health. The CDR3 runs from the conserved cysteine through the conserved F or W. Each record gives: J gene, D gene, clone size, V gene, CDR3 protein, CDR3 DNA. D genes are given only for firm matches. A row's size may be missing; if present it is once, few, many or a size class.

TRBJ1-5	NA	few	TRBV5-8	CASSLEDSYSNQPQHF	TGTGCCAGCAGCTTAGAGGACAGCTATTCCAATCAGCCCCAGCATTTT
TRBJ1-1	NA	NA	TRBV18	CASSPDLLQAEAFF	TGTGCCAGCTCACCAGACTTACTACAAGCTGAAGCTTTCTTT
TRBJ2-1	TRBD2	NA	TRBV30	CAWSVRGGPNEQFF	TGTGCCTGGAGTGTGCGGGGGGGCCCTAATGAGCAGTTCTTC
TRBJ2-6	NA	NA	TRBV5-6	CASSLGRSSGANVLTF	TGTGCCAGCAGCTTGGGGCGTTCGTCTGGGGCCAACGTCCTGACTTTC
TRBJ1-1	NA	once	TRBV7-6	CASSLGRETEAFF	TGTGCCAGCAGCTTAGGCAGGGAGACTGAAGCTTTCTTT
TRBJ2-7	NA	once	TRBV5-4	CASSRTENYEQYF	TGTGCCAGCAGCCGGACGGAGAACTACGAGCAGTACTTC
TRBJ2-1	NA	NA	TRBV28	CASSSKDSTGGLWQFF	TGTGCCAGCAGTTCTAAAGACTCCACCGGAGGCCTCTGGCAGTTCTTC
TRBJ2-7	NA	NA	TRBV6-1	CASRRGGEQYF	TGTGCCAGCCGGCGGGGTGGCGAGCAGTACTTC
TRBJ1-3	NA	NA	TRBV12-2	CASRLAPPLRSSGNTIYF	TGTGCAAGTCGCTTAGCGCCCCCCCTCAGAAGCTCTGGAAACACCATATATTTT
TRBJ1-5	TRBD1	NA	TRBV19	CASSISQGGAGQPQHF	TGTGCCAGTAGTATAAGCCAAGGGGGCGCCGGTCAGCCCCAGCATTTT
TRBJ1-2	NA	NA	TRBV28	CASSFTRNYGYTF	TGTGCCAGCAGTTTTACCAGGAACTATGGCTACACCTTC
TRBJ2-3	NA	NA	TRBV7-8	CASSLRPRNSHPDTQYF	TGTGCCAGCAGCTTAAGACCCCGGAACAGCCACCCAGATACGCAGTATTTT
TRBJ1-5	NA	NA	TRBV15	CATSSSAKPRNQPQHF	TGTGCCACCAGCAGTTCGGCAAAGCCGCGAAATCAGCCCCAGCATTTT
TRBJ2-7	NA	medium-sized	TRBV2	CASSGSGYEQYF	TGTGCCAGCAGTGGATCAGGCTACGAGCAGTACTTC
TRBJ1-1	NA	NA	TRBV5-5	CASSPGEGARTEAFF	TGTGCCAGCAGCCCCGGGGAAGGGGCGAGGACTGAAGCTTTCTTT
TRBJ2-2	NA	NA	TRBV12-5	CASAYTEGRTGELFF	TGTGCTAGTGCTTACACGGAGGGTCGGACCGGGGAGCTGTTTTTT
TRBJ1-1	NA	NA	TRBV28	CASSLFPGADTEAFF	TGTGCCAGCAGTTTATTCCCAGGAGCGGACACTGAAGCTTTCTTT
TRBJ2-7	NA	NA	TRBV6-5	CASSGRGQSPYEQYF	TGTGCCAGCAGTGGCCGAGGACAGAGTCCCTACGAGCAGTACTTC
TRBJ1-1	TRBD1	few	TRBV14	CASSRIQGARMNTEAFF	TGTGCCAGCAGTCGCATCCAGGGGGCGCGGATGAACACTGAAGCTTTCTTT
TRBJ2-7	TRBD1	NA	TRBV6-1	CASSDDTGTGAYEQYF	TGTGCCAGCAGTGACGATACCGGGACAGGAGCCTACGAGCAGTACTTC
TRBJ1-1	TRBD1	NA	TRBV4-1	CASSQRDRRTEAFF	TGCGCCAGCAGCCAACGGGACAGGAGAACTGAAGCTTTCTTT
TRBJ2-7	TRBD2	once	TRBV6-1	CASRNGHSGTYEQYF	TGTGCCAGCAGAAACGGACATAGCGGGACCTACGAGCAGTACTTC
TRBJ2-1	TRBD1	NA	TRBV19	CASSDFGTGYNEQFF	TGTGCCAGTAGTGATTTTGGGACAGGCTACAATGAGCAGTTCTTC
TRBJ1-3	TRBD1	few	TRBV27	CASRQTGSGNTIYF	TGTGCCAGCAGACAGACAGGGTCTGGAAACACCATATATTTT
TRBJ2-7	TRBD1	NA	TRBV5-4	CASSWDRGSYEQYF	TGTGCCAGCAGCTGGGACAGGGGAAGCTACGAGCAGTACTTC
TRBJ2-5	NA	once	TRBV4-2	CASSQDPTLQETQYF	TGTGCCAGCAGCCAAGATCCGACACTCCAAGAGACCCAGTACTTC
TRBJ1-5	NA	NA	TRBV6-1	CASSGGGGENQPQHF	TGTGCCAGCAGTGGTGGGGGGGGCGAGAATCAGCCCCAGCATTTT
TRBJ1-1	NA	NA	TRBV30	CAWSVRSVAVSSEAFF	TGTGCCTGGAGTGTTCGATCAGTTGCCGTGTCTTCTGAAGCTTTCTTT
TRBJ2-7	TRBD2	once	TRBV9	CASSVEGTRAYSGEQYF	TGTGCCAGCAGCGTAGAAGGGACTAGGGCTTACTCGGGCGAGCAGTACTTC
TRBJ1-3	TRBD1	NA	TRBV11-2	CASSLVYRDRGGNTIYF	TGTGCCAGCAGCTTAGTGTACCGGGACAGGGGAGGAAACACCATATATTTT
TRBJ1-2	TRBD1	NA	TRBV7-2	CASRQGIYGYTF	TGTGCCAGCAGACAGGGGATCTATGGCTACACCTTC
TRBJ1-2	NA	few	TRBV5-1	CASSLAAGSGGYTF	TGCGCCAGCAGCTTGGCCGCCGGCTCGGGTGGCTACACCTTC
TRBJ2-7	NA	NA	TRBV30	CALDPLASYEQYF	TGTGCCTTGGACCCCTTAGCCTCCTACGAGCAGTACTTC
TRBJ2-7	TRBD1	NA	TRBV30	CAWSQGQGNEQYF	TGTGCCTGGAGCCAGGGACAGGGGAACGAGCAGTACTTC
TRBJ2-2	NA	NA	TRBV6-6	CASSYSRGRNTGELFF	TGTGCCAGCAGTTACTCTCGAGGGAGAAACACCGGGGAGCTGTTTTTT
TRBJ2-3	NA	NA	TRBV25-1	CASSGWGDTDTQYF	TGTGCCAGCAGTGGGTGGGGGGACACAGATACGCAGTATTTT
TRBJ2-1	TRBD1	NA	TRBV10-1	CASRAGQGGEQFF	TGCGCCAGCAGAGCGGGACAGGGAGGTGAGCAGTTCTTC
TRBJ2-7	NA	NA	TRBV7-6	CASSLASGNYEQYF	TGTGCCAGCAGCTTAGCGTCGGGCAACTACGAGCAGTACTTC
TRBJ2-2	NA	NA	TRBV5-1	CASRGRENTGELFF	TGCGCCAGCAGGGGCAGAGAGAACACCGGGGAGCTGTTTTTT
TRBJ2-7	TRBD2	NA	TRBV7-8	CASSSASIAGGPYEQYF	TGTGCCAGCAGTTCCGCCAGTATAGCGGGAGGGCCCTACGAGCAGTACTTC
TRBJ1-1	TRBD1	NA	TRBV9	CASSAGGERTEAFF	TGTGCCAGCAGCGCAGGGGGCGAGAGGACTGAAGCTTTCTTT
TRBJ1-4	TRBD1	NA	TRBV9	CASSVMEGAGEKLFF	TGTGCCAGCAGCGTCATGGAGGGGGCCGGGGAAAAACTGTTTTTT
TRBJ2-2	NA	once	TRBV5-1	CASSLPGPRTGELFF	TGCGCCAGCAGCCTCCCGGGACCCCGGACCGGGGAGCTGTTTTTT
TRBJ2-7	TRBD1	NA	TRBV27	CASSPWGQGATYEQYF	TGTGCCAGCAGTCCCTGGGGACAGGGGGCCACCTACGAGCAGTACTTC
TRBJ2-5	NA	NA	TRBV10-3	CAISDTPPRTQYF	TGTGCCATCAGTGACACCCCCCCAAGGACCCAGTACTTC
TRBJ1-5	NA	once	TRBV2	CASSAERVSNQPQHF	TGTGCCAGCAGCGCCGAGCGGGTGAGCAATCAGCCCCAGCATTTT
TRBJ1-4	NA	NA	TRBV20-1	CSASASEKLFF	TGCAGTGCTTCGGCCTCCGAAAAACTGTTTTTT
TRBJ1-6	NA	NA	TRBV19	CASHGRENSPLHF	TGTGCCAGTCATGGACGAGAGAATTCACCCCTCCACTTT
TRBJ2-6	NA	NA	TRBV19	CASSGTPFSGANVLTF	TGTGCCAGTAGCGGGACGCCGTTCTCTGGGGCCAACGTCCTGACTTTC
TRBJ2-1	NA	NA	TRBV4-2	CASSQDRGRNEQFF	TGTGCCAGCAGCCAAGACCGGGGGCGCAATGAGCAGTTCTTC
TRBJ2-2	NA	NA	TRBV5-4	CASSLGGGELFF	TGTGCCAGCAGCCTGGGGGGCGGGGAGCTGTTTTTT
TRBJ2-2	NA	NA	TRBV5-6	CASSRTGMNTGELFF	TGTGCCAGCAGCCGTACAGGGATGAACACCGGGGAGCTGTTTTTT
TRBJ1-2	NA	few	TRBV28	CASSLMDYGYTF	TGTGCCAGCAGTTTAATGGACTATGGCTACACCTTC
TRBJ2-7	TRBD1	NA	TRBV19	CASSKDRGLSYEQYF	TGTGCCAGTAGTAAAGACAGGGGGCTCTCCTACGAGCAGTACTTC
TRBJ1-2	NA	NA	TRBV5-4	CASSWGGDYGYTF	TGTGCCAGCAGCTGGGGAGGGGACTATGGCTACACCTTC
TRBJ2-5	TRBD2	NA	TRBV28	CASNERGREETQYF	TGTGCCAGCAATGAGCGGGGTCGGGAAGAGACCCAGTACTTC
TRBJ1-4	NA	NA	TRBV7-9	CASSPPNRHNEKLFF	TGTGCCAGCAGCCCTCCGAACAGGCATAATGAAAAACTGTTTTTT
TRBJ2-5	NA	NA	TRBV28	CASTAVETQYF	TGTGCCAGCACTGCTGTGGAGACCCAGTACTTC
TRBJ2-7	NA	NA	TRBV7-2	CASSLGRAWVEQYF	TGTGCCAGCAGCTTAGGGAGGGCGTGGGTGGAGCAGTACTTC